This T cell receptor beta chain originates from a study of Ad26.COV2.S vaccination and SARS-CoV-2 variants. Overall study results and limits: Post-vaccination spike-specific CD8+ and CD4+ T cell responses reportedly had substantial breadth. Among vaccine recipients, spike-specific TCR breadth exceeded that of placebo recipients. Vaccine and placebo recipients had comparable breadth of non-spike TCRs.

CDR1 and CDR2 from the germline V gene are SGHDT and YYEEEE. The CDR3 is 11 amino acids. Trimming left V 3 bases short and J 5 bases short, with 6 bases between. Turning to this clone: Antigen specificity is unknown.

TCRdb keeps only in-frame clones here, not all; method: immunoSEQ multiplex PCR. The data contain about 87,000 clones, 82% of them seen just once; the ten biggest clones take up roughly 15%. The source was peripheral blood, collected after recovery from COVID-19. This sequence was found in a human donor who had recovered from COVID-19. The V and J genes are TRBV5-6 and TRBJ2-7; D is uncertain. The CDR3, as DNA: TGTGCCAGCAGCTCCGTGGACGAGCAGTACTTC. Translation: CASSSVDEQYF.